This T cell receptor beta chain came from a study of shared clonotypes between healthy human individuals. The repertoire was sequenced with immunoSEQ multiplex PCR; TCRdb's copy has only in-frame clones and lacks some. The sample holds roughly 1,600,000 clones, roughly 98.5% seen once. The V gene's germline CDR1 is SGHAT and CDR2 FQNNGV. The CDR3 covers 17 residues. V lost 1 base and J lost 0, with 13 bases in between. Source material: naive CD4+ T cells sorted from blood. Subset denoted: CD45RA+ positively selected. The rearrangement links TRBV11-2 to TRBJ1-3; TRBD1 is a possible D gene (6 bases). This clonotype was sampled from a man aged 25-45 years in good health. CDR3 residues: CASSLALTGLSGNTIYF. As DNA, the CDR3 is TGTGCCAGCAGCTTAGCCCTGACAGGACTCTCTGGAAACACCATATATTTT.